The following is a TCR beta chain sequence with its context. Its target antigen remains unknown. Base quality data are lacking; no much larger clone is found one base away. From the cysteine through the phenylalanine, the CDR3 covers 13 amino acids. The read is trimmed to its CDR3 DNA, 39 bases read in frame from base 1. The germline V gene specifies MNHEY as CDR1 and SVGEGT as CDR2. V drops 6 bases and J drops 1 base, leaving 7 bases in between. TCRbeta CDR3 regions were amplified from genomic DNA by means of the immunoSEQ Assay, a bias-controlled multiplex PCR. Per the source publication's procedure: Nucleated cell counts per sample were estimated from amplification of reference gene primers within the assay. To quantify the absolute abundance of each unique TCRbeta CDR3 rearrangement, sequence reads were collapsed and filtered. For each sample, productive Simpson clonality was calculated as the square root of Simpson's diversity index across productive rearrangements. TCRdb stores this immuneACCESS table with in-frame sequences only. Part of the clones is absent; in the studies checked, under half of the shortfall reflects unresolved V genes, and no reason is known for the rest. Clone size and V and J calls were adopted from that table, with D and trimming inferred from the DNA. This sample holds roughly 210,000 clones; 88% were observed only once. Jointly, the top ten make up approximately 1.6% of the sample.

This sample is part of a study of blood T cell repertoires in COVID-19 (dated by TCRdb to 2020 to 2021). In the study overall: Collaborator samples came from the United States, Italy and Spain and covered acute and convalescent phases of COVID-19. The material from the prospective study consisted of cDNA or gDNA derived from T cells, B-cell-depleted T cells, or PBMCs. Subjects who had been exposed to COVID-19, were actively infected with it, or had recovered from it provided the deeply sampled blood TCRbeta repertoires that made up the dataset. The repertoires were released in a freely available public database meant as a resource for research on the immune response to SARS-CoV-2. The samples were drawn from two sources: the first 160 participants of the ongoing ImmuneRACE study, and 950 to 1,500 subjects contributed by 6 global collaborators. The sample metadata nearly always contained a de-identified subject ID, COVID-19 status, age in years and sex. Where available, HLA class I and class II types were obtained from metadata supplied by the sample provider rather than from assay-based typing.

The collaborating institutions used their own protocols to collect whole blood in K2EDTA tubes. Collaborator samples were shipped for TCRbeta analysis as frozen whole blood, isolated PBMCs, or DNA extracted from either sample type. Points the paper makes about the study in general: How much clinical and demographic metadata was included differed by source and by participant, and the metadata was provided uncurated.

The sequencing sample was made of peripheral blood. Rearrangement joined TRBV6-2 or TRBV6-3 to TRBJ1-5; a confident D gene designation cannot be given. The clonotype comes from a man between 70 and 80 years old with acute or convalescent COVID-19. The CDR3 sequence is CASSANSNQPQHF. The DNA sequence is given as TGTGCCAGCAGCGCGAACAGCAATCAGCCCCAGCATTTT.